Listed below are T cell receptor beta chains from one sample, sequenced in a study of cytomegalovirus exposure and HLA in healthy donors. Libraries were prepared by immunoSEQ multiplex PCR; TCRdb keeps only in-frame clonotypes and omits some of them. The table has 100,000 to 150,000 clones, around 73% seen once. The sequenced sample was PBMCs. Receptors were obtained from a female donor in good health and CMV-seronegative. CDR3s include the opening cysteine and the closing phenylalanine or tryptophan. Fields, in order: V gene, clone size, J gene, D gene, CDR3 DNA, CDR3 protein. The D gene is left open where the match is weak. Size tells how often a clone was seen (once, few, many) or the class of an expanded clone, and some rows leave it out.

TRBV2	.	TRBJ2-5	.	TGTGCCAGCAGAAAAGCGGGCGGGGAGACCCAGTACTTC	CASRKAGGETQYF
TRBV7-8	few	TRBJ1-3	.	TGTGCCAGCAGCTTAGCGAATAGGAGGACCTCCTCTGGAAACACCATATATTTT	CASSLANRRTSSGNTIYF
TRBV7-3	.	TRBJ1-1	TRBD1	TGTGCCAGCAGCTTAGACAGGGGAGGGGACACTGAAGCTTTCTTT	CASSLDRGGDTEAFF
TRBV4-3	.	TRBJ2-3	.	TGCGCCAGCAGTCTAGTGAGGTTGTGGAGAGATACGCAGTATTTT	CASSLVRLWRDTQYF
TRBV19	.	TRBJ1-1	.	TGTGCCAGTAGTATTCTGGCGAACACTGAAGCTTTCTTT	CASSILANTEAFF
TRBV19	.	TRBJ2-3	TRBD2	TGTGCCAGCACAGGACTAGCGGGCACAGATACGCAGTATTTT	CASTGLAGTDTQYF
TRBV12-5	.	TRBJ2-3	TRBD2	TGTGCTAGTGGTCCAAGCGGGAGGGCCGGCACAGATACGCAGTATTTT	CASGPSGRAGTDTQYF
TRBV6-5	.	TRBJ1-6	TRBD1	TGTGCCAGCAGTTCCCCCCGACAGGGTGTAAATTCACCCCTCCACTTT	CASSSPRQGVNSPLHF
TRBV9	.	TRBJ2-7	TRBD1	TGTGCCAGCACCCCGGGACAGGGTGGCTACGAGCAGTACTTC	CASTPGQGGYEQYF
TRBV19	.	TRBJ1-2	TRBD1	TGTGCCAGTAGTGTCGACAGGGACCCGTATGGCTACACCTTC	CASSVDRDPYGYTF
TRBV19	.	TRBJ1-5	TRBD1	TGTGCCAGTAGTTTACCGGGACAGGGGGCGGGCAATCAGCCCCAGCATTTT	CASSLPGQGAGNQPQHF
TRBV11-2	.	TRBJ2-7	TRBD1	TGTGCCAGCAGTTCTACAGGGGGCTACACCTACGAGCAGTACTTC	CASSSTGGYTYEQYF
TRBV29-1	once	TRBJ2-1	.	TGCAGCACCACAGGGTCGGGAGGTGAGCAGTTCTTC	CSTTGSGGEQFF
TRBV7-8	.	TRBJ2-5	.	TGTGCCAGCAGCCATAAGGACACCATGATGGAGACCCAGTACTTC	CASSHKDTMMETQYF
TRBV28	.	TRBJ2-2	TRBD1	TGTGCCAGCCGTAATTCAGGGGGCTCCGGGGAGCTGTTTTTT	CASRNSGGSGELFF
TRBV18	.	TRBJ2-5	.	TGTGCCAGCTCACCGGAGTCAGCCGGGGAGACCCAGTACTTC	CASSPESAGETQYF
TRBV9	.	TRBJ1-2	.	TGTGCCAGCAGCCCCGGAGGGGAAGCCTTTAACTATGGCTACACCTTC	CASSPGGEAFNYGYTF
TRBV15	.	TRBJ2-7	TRBD2	TGTGCCACCAGCAGAGATCCGGGGGGTAAGCAGTACTTC	CATSRDPGGKQYF
TRBV5-1	.	TRBJ2-1	TRBD2	TGCGCCAGTAGCTTAAGCGGGAGGGACTACAATGAGCAGTTCTTC	CASSLSGRDYNEQFF
TRBV15	.	TRBJ2-7	TRBD2	TGTGCCACCAGCAGAGAAGGGGAGAGGCTAGCGGAGACCTACGAGCAGTACTTC	CATSREGERLAETYEQYF
TRBV19	.	TRBJ2-5	TRBD2	TGTGCCAGTAGTAGCGGGAGAGAAGAGACCCAGTACTTC	CASSSGREETQYF
TRBV10-2	.	TRBJ1-4	TRBD1	TGCGCCACCGGATCCGGGACAGCTAATGAAAAACTGTTTTTT	CATGSGTANEKLFF
TRBV5-1	.	TRBJ2-7	TRBD1	TGCGCCAGCAGCACCGGGACAGGAGGATACGAGCAGTACTTC	CASSTGTGGYEQYF
TRBV7-2	.	TRBJ1-1	.	TGTGCCAGCAGCGAAGGGGGTGGGGGGGGCGGGTGGACTGAAGCTTTCTTT	CASSEGGGGGGWTEAFF
TRBV2	few	TRBJ1-5	TRBD1	TGTGCCAGCAAGGGGGCAGGGGCGTATCAGCCCCAGCATTTT	CASKGAGAYQPQHF
TRBV11-2	.	TRBJ1-3	.	TGTGCCAGCAGCCTAATCGACAGCCCTCGCAAATTATCTGGAAACACCATATATTTT	CASSLIDSPRKLSGNTIYF
TRBV27	.	TRBJ2-1	TRBD2	TGTGCCAGCAGTTTATGGGCTAGCGGGTACTCGGTGAACTACAATGAGCAGTTCTTC	CASSLWASGYSVNYNEQFF
TRBV7-9	.	TRBJ1-6	.	TGTGCCAGCAGCCCCGAGGCAGCAAATTCACCCCTCCACTTT	CASSPEAANSPLHF